The clone carrying this T cell receptor (beta chain) was counted between two and nine times. Antigen specificity is unknown. The assay was immunoSEQ multiplex PCR, and TCRdb's table has in-frame clones only and misses some. The table shows about 15,000 clones, with approximately 83% occurring only once. These data come from a study of T cells in narcolepsy. Study overall: Enrolled donors included narcolepsy type 1 or type 2 patients and healthy controls. Whole-study findings and limits: Reportedly, autoreactive clonotypes were serially detected in patients' blood but not controls'. Comparing one patient's CSF and blood CD4+ clonotypes highlighted HCRT- and TRIB2-specific autoreactive clonotypes. In some patient and control memory CD4+ samples, autoreactive clones were absent.

Sequencing input: memory (CD45RA-) CD4+ T cells from blood. The source of this sequence is a human donor in good health.

The CDR3 loop is CASSARRAEAEAFF. The CDR3, as DNA: TGTGCCAGTAGCGCCAGGAGGGCGGAGGCTGAAGCTTTCTTT. The chain uses TRBV19 and TRBJ1-1; unclear D gene. Trimming removed 6 bases at V and 6 bases at J, with 17 bases between. The CDR3 contains 14 residues. CDR1 is LNHDA and CDR2 is SQIVND in the germline V gene (reference sequence).